What follows are 25 T cell receptor beta chains derived from one specimen sequenced in a study of shared clonotypes between healthy human individuals. Using immunoSEQ multiplex PCR, the repertoire was profiled, and TCRdb retains in-frame clones only, with some absent. The data contain over 95,000 clones, about 63% of them singletons. The sequenced sample was memory CD8+ T cells sorted from blood. The subset denotes: CD45RO+ cells pooled with CCR7-negative TemRA cells. Receptor source: a woman younger than 45 in good health.

This chain links TRBV25-1 with TRBJ2-3; 7 nucleotides agree with TRBD1. V lost 6 bases and J lost 4; bases outside the gene matches: 7. Germline CDR1 reads MGHDK; CDR2 reads SYGVNS. CDR3 length: 14 amino acids. CDR3 region: CASSSGTASDTQYF. For the CDR3, the DNA is TGTGCCAGCAGCTCCGGGACAGCTTCAGATACGCAGTATTTT.

This clone was seen a handful of times. This chain links TRBV13 with TRBJ2-2; D gene ambiguous. CDR1 is PRHDT, CDR2 FYEKMQ, per germline (reference sequence). The CDR3 sequence is 16 residues long. Trimming removed 1 base from V and 1 base from J, with 10 bases in between. CDR3 nucleotides: TGTGCCAGCAGCTTAGAGGGCCAGCAGAACACCGGGGAGCTGTTTTTT. Translation gives CASSLEGQQNTGELFF.

CDR3 nucleotides: TGTGCCAGCAGGGGCCTTTCTAGCGTCAATGAGCAGTTCTTC. Translation gives CASRGLSSVNEQFF. The chain recombines TRBV2 with TRBJ2-1; possibly TRBD2 for D (6 bases). The germline CDR1 and CDR2 sequences are SNHLY and FYNNEI. With 6 bases removed from V and 6 bases from J, the gap between germline ends came to 15 bases. The CDR3 covers 14 residues.

This clone was counted only a few times. The chain is built from TRBV5-1 and TRBJ1-2, with D perhaps matching TRBD1 (6 bases). Germline V gene sequence: CDR1 SGHRS, CDR2 YFSETQ. V was pared by 4 bases and J by 5 bases, with 18 bases between. The CDR3 runs to 15 residues. CDR3 loop: CASSQGPGRGYGYTF. The CDR3 DNA sequence: TGCGCCAGCAGCCAAGGACCTGGCAGGGGATATGGCTACACCTTC. The full variable domain, its missing parts supplied by reference TRBV5-1 and TRBJ1-2, is KAGVTQTPRYLIKTRGQQVTLSCSPISGHRSVSWYQQTPGQGLQFLFEYFSETQRNKGNFPGRFSGRQFSNSRSEMNVSTLELGDSALYLCASSQGPGRGYGYTFGSGTRLTVV.

CDR3 bases: TGTGCCTGGAGTGTAGGGACTAGCGGGACCGGGGAGCTGTTTTTT. This sequence encodes CAWSVGTSGTGELFF. The chain carries TRBV30 and TRBJ2-2; 12 nucleotides match TRBD2. V trimming: 0 bases; J trimming: 5 bases; junction bases outside the gene matches: 1. Germline-derived CDR1 and CDR2 are GTSNPN and SVGIG (reference sequence). CDR3 size: 15 residues. The full variable domain, completed using reference TRBV30 and TRBJ2-2, is SQTIHQWPATLVQPVGSPLSLECTVEGTSNPNLYWYRQAAGRGLQLLFYSVGIGQISSEVPQNLSASRPQDRQFILSSKKLLLSDSGFYLCAWSVGTSGTGELFFGEGSRLTVL.

As concerns this clone: This sequence is one base from a far larger clone and is likely a read error. V is TRBV9 and J is TRBJ2-7; unclear D gene. The germline V gene encodes CDR1 SGDLS and CDR2 YYNGEE. The CDR3 consists of 11 residues. V lost 4 bases to trimming and J lost 4 bases, with 6 bases between them. CDR3 nucleotides: TGTGCCAGCAGCTCAGAATACGAGCAGTACTTC. It encodes CASSSEYEQYF.

CDR3 residues: CAWRGLGSTDTQYF. The CDR3 bases are TGTGCCTGGAGGGGTTTAGGGAGCACAGATACGCAGTATTTT. J is TRBJ2-3 and V is TRBV30; D is ambiguous. V was clipped by 3 bases and J by 0 bases, with 10 bases between them. Germline V gives CDR1 GTSNPN, CDR2 SVGIG (reference sequence). This CDR3 region has 14 residues.

This chain links TRBV7-9 with TRBJ2-1; no clear D gene. Germline lookup yields CDR1 SEHNR and CDR2 FQNEAQ (reference sequence). Trimming pared 2 bases from V and 0 bases from J, leaving 5 bases between. This CDR3 is 14 amino acids long. CDR3 coding DNA: TGTGCCAGCAGCTTACCCGGCTCCTACAATGAGCAGTTCTTC. This encodes CASSLPGSYNEQFF.

The chain has TRBV18 and TRBJ2-5, with a possible D match to TRBD2 (5 bases). The CDR3 runs to 14 residues. The germline V gene encodes CDR1 KGHSH and CDR2 LQKENI. Trimming left V 1 base short and J 5 bases short, with 11 bases between. The CDR3 DNA sequence: TGTGCCAGCTCACCACGATTGGAGGCGGAGACCCAGTACTTC. It is translated as CASSPRLEAETQYF.

This rearrangement joins TRBV2 to TRBJ2-1; D perhaps matches TRBD2 (5 bases). Per germline, CDR1 SNHLY and CDR2 FYNNEI. V shed 9 bases and J shed 7 bases, with 16 bases lying between them. The CDR3 extends over 13 amino acids. This CDR3 reads CARGAARKNEQFF. CDR3 sequence (DNA): TGTGCCAGGGGAGCTGCCCGAAAGAATGAGCAGTTCTTC.

A single count supports this clone. This sequence joins TRBV2 and TRBJ2-7; 12 nucleotides align to TRBD2. The trim removed 3 bases at V and 2 bases at J, leaving 8 bases unmatched. Germline values: CDR1 SNHLY, CDR2 FYNNEI. The CDR3 extends over 17 amino acids. The CDR3, as DNA: TGTGCCAGCAGTGATTTCCGTCGACTAGCGGGAGCCTACGAGCAGTACTTC. It yields the protein CASSDFRRLAGAYEQYF.

The rearrangement links TRBV5-1 to TRBJ2-7; the D gene is possibly TRBD2 (6 bases). Trimming removed 0 bases from V and 7 bases from J, with 23 bases in between. The CDR3 consists of 17 residues. Germline CDR1 and CDR2: SGHRS and YFSETQ. CDR3 region: CASSLAPGLASSREQYF. CDR3 in DNA: TGCGCCAGCAGCTTGGCCCCGGGACTCGCCTCGTCTCGGGAGCAGTACTTC.

This clone was found a few times. The chain employs TRBV5-1 and TRBJ2-7, with 7 nucleotides matching TRBD1. The CDR3 runs 14 residues. Looked up from germline, CDR1 is SGHRS and CDR2 is YFSETQ. V lost 3 bases to trimming and J lost 3 bases; unmatched junction nucleotides: 6. The CDR3 coding sequence is TGCGCCAGCAGCTACGACAGGGTTAGCTACGAGCAGTACTTC. Its translation: CASSYDRVSYEQYF. Supplemented by reference TRBV5-1 and TRBJ2-7, the full variable domain reads KAGVTQTPRYLIKTRGQQVTLSCSPISGHRSVSWYQQTPGQGLQFLFEYFSETQRNKGNFPGRFSGRQFSNSRSEMNVSTLELGDSALYLCASSYDRVSYEQYFGPGTRLTVT.

This chain connects TRBV7-3 to TRBJ1-1; possible D gene TRBD1, 5 bases. Germline V gene lookup returns CDR1 SGHTA and CDR2 FQGTGA. The V gene lost 2 bases and the J gene lost 3 bases, with 13 bases spanning the gap. The CDR3 is 15 residues long. CDR3 region: CASSLQGGADTEAFF. In nucleotides, the CDR3 is TGTGCCAGCAGCTTACAGGGAGGCGCGGACACTGAAGCTTTCTTT.

There are many counts of this clone. The chain links TRBV29-1 to TRBJ2-1; 7 positions match TRBD2. There are 13 residues in the CDR3. Germline CDR1 SQVTM, CDR2 ANQGSEA. The ends lost 3 bases at V and 7 bases at J; junction bases unmatched: 6. CDR3 coding DNA: TGCAGCGTTGAGCGCAGGGAGGGGAATGAGCAGTTCTTC. Protein: CSVERREGNEQFF.

CDR3 sequence: CASSDPGEETQYF. The CDR3, as DNA: TGCGCCAGCAGTGACCCAGGGGAAGAGACCCAGTACTTC. The rearrangement uses TRBV10-1 and TRBJ2-5, with D maybe TRBD1 (6 bases). V was clipped by 3 bases and J by 3 bases, with 8 bases between them. Germline values: CDR1 WNHNN, CDR2 SYGVQD (reference sequence). The length of the CDR3 is 13 residues.

The chain couples TRBV7-2 to TRBJ2-7, with a weak D call TRBD2 (7 bases). Trimming removed 1 base at V and 4 bases at J, with 20 bases between. The germline V gene encodes CDR1 SGHTA and CDR2 FQGNSA. There are 17 residues in the CDR3. The CDR3 DNA reads as TGTGCCAGCAGCTTAGTGGGGGCGGCTAGCGGCGAGTACGAGCAGTACTTC. The encoded protein is CASSLVGAASGEYEQYF.

J is TRBJ2-7 and V is TRBV14; unclear D gene. Trimming stripped 3 bases from V and 2 bases from J, with 11 bases between. CDR3 length equals 14 residues. The V gene's germline CDR1 is SGHDN and CDR2 FVKESK. The chain's CDR3 is CASSQQSGPYEQYF. The DNA for the CDR3 is TGTGCCAGCAGCCAGCAATCGGGTCCCTACGAGCAGTACTTC.

The genes are TRBV27 and TRBJ2-7; maybe TRBD1 (5 bases). Per germline, CDR1 MNHEY and CDR2 SMNVEV (reference sequence). This CDR3 is 17 amino acids long. Trimming shortened V by 2 bases and J by 3 bases, and 20 bases separated the two germline ends. The chain's CDR3 is CASSLKGGARTFYEQYF. The CDR3 coding sequence is TGTGCCAGCAGTTTAAAGGGTGGGGCACGTACCTTCTACGAGCAGTACTTC.

About this clone: Other DNA sequences in this specimen translate into the identical CDR3. The CDR3 DNA reads TGCGCCAGCAGCTCCGGGACAGGGGGAACCGGGGAGCTGTTTTTT. Its protein is CASSSGTGGTGELFF. This chain connects TRBV5-1 to TRBJ2-2, with 11 bases lining up with TRBD1. Germline CDR1 and CDR2: SGHRS and YFSETQ. Trimming took 3 bases from V and 5 from J; bases not matched to a gene: 3. The CDR3 runs to 15 residues.

This clone was counted at least ten times. This sequence joins TRBV27 and TRBJ2-3; D remains ambiguous. V lost 4 bases to trimming and J lost 1 base, with 9 bases between them. CDR1 and CDR2 (germline): MNHEY, SMNVEV (reference sequence). This CDR3 is built from 14 residues. The chain's CDR3 is CASSYIIGTDTQYF. CDR3 in DNA: TGTGCCAGCAGTTATATAATTGGCACAGATACGCAGTATTTT.

This clone was observed once. V gene TRBV15 combines with J gene TRBJ2-5; no clear D gene. This CDR3 region has 15 residues. In germline, CDR1 is LNHNV, CDR2 YYDKDF (reference sequence). V gave up 2 bases and J gave up 3 bases, with 13 bases separating them. The CDR3 nucleotides are TGTGCCACCAGCAGAATGAGAACAGAGAAAGAGACCCAGTACTTC. Residues: CATSRMRTEKETQYF.

V and J are TRBV7-6 and TRBJ2-7, with D tentatively TRBD2 (5 bases). The germline V gene has CDR1 SGHVS and CDR2 FNYEAQ. Trimming removed 0 bases at V and 1 base at J, with 16 bases between. The CDR3 has 17 amino acids. CDR3 residues: CASSLANGAEESYEQYF. The CDR3 DNA follows: TGTGCCAGCAGCTTAGCGAATGGCGCGGAGGAATCCTACGAGCAGTACTTC. Drawing the rest from reference TRBV7-6 and TRBJ2-7, the complete variable domain is GAGVSQSPRYKVTKRGQDVALRCDPISGHVSLYWYRQALGQGPEFLTYFNYEAQQDKSGLPNDRFSAERPEGSISTLTIQRTEQRDSAMYRCASSLANGAEESYEQYFGPGTRLTVT.

The V call is TRBV2, the J call TRBJ2-7; the D gene is possibly TRBD1 (5 bases). V was pared by 7 bases and J by 6 bases, with 13 bases between. Germline V gene data show CDR1 as SNHLY and CDR2 as FYNNEI. The CDR3 runs to 12 residues. CDR3 region: CASTSLGAEQYF. CDR3 in DNA: TGTGCCAGCACCTCCCTAGGGGCCGAGCAGTACTTC. Filled out from reference TRBV2 and TRBJ2-7, the complete variable domain reads EPEVTQTPSHQVTQMGQEVILRCVPISNHLYFYWYRQILGQKVEFLVSFYNNEISEKSEIFDDQFSVERPDGSNFTLKIRSTKLEDSAMYFCASTSLGAEQYFGPGTRLTVT.

This chain links TRBV15 with TRBJ2-4, with D perhaps matching TRBD1 or TRBD2 (5 bases each). This CDR3 has 17 residues. V was clipped by 0 bases and J by 0 bases, with 12 bases between them. Germline-derived CDR1 and CDR2 are LNHNV and YYDKDF (reference sequence). CDR3 in DNA: TGTGCCACCAGCAGAGATAGGGACCTTCTAGCCAAAAACATTCAGTACTTC. It codes for CATSRDRDLLAKNIQYF.